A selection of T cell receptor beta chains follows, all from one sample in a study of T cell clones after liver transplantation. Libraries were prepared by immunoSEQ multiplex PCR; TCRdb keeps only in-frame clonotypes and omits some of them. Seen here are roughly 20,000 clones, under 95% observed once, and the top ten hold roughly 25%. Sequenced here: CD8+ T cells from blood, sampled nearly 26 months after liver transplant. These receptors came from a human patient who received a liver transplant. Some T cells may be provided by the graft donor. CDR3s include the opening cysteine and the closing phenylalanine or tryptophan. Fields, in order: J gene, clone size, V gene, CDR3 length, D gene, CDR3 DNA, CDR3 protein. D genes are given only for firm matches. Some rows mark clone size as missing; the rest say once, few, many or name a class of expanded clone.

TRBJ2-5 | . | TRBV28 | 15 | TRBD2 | TGTGCCAGCAGTTCACCACTAGCGGGAGGGGTTTCCCAGTACTTC | CASSSPLAGGVSQYF
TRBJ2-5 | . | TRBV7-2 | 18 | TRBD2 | TGTGCCAGCAGCTTAGATGTTGCGGGGGTAGGGTTCCAAGAGACCCAGTACTTC | CASSLDVAGVGFQETQYF
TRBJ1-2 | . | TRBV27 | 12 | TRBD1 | TGTGCCAGCAGGACAGGGAACTATGGCTACACCTTC | CASRTGNYGYTF
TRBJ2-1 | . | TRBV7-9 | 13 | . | TGTGCCACCGCTCCTGATAGCAGCAATGAGCAGTTCTTC | CATAPDSSNEQFF
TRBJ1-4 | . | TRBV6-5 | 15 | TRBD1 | TGTGCCAGCAGTTCGAGGACAGGGGGTAATGAAAAACTGTTTTTT | CASSSRTGGNEKLFF
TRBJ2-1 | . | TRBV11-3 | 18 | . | TGTGCCAGCAGCTTATACAGGGTAGGGGGGATGTATTACAATGAGCAGTTCTTC | CASSLYRVGGMYYNEQFF
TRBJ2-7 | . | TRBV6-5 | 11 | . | TGTGCCAGCAGTTATGCCTACGAGCAGTACTTC | CASSYAYEQYF
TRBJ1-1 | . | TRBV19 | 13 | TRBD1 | TGTGCCAGTAGTTTCAGGGGGTTGGCTGAAGCTTTCTTT | CASSFRGLAEAFF
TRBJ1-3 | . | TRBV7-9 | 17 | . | TGTGCCAGCAGCCCCCATCCAACAGGGCAGTGGGGAAACACCATATATTTT | CASSPHPTGQWGNTIYF
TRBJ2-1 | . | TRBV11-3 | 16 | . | TGTGCCAGCAGCTTCCCCTGGTTGGTGGACCCCCATGAGCAGTTCTTC | CASSFPWLVDPHEQFF
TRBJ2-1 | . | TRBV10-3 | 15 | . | TGTGCCATCAGTGAGTCAGCCATCTCCTACAATGAGCAGTTCTTC | CAISESAISYNEQFF
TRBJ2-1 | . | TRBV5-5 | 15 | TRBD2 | TGTGCCAGCAGCCTGCCCCTAGCGGGAGGCAGTGAGCAGTTCTTC | CASSLPLAGGSEQFF
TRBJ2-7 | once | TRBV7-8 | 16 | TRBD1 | TGTGCCAGCAGCTTAGTGGGGTCAGGGGGCAAATACGAGCAGTACTTC | CASSLVGSGGKYEQYF
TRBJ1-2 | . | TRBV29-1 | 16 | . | TGCAGCGTTGAAGACACCCAGGAGCCCGGTCCCTATGGCTACACCTTC | CSVEDTQEPGPYGYTF
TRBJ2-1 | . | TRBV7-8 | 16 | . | TGTGCCAGCAGCGCCAGTTGGGGGGGCTTCTACAATGAGCAGTTCTTC | CASSASWGGFYNEQFF
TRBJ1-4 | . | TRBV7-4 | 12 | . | TGTGCCAGCAGCTTCGGCCCCGAAAAACTGTTTTTT | CASSFGPEKLFF
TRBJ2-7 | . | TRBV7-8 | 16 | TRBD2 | TGTGCCAGCAGCTCTAGATTGGCGGGAGAGCTCTGGGAGCAGTACTTC | CASSSRLAGELWEQYF
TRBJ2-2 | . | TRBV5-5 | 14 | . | TGTGCCAGCAGCTTGGACGACGGCACCGGGGAGCTGTTTTTT | CASSLDDGTGELFF
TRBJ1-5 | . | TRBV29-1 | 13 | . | TGCAGCGTTGGGGGGGATAGCAATCAGCCCCAGCATTTT | CSVGGDSNQPQHF
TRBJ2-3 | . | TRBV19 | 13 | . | TGTGCCAGTAGTGCGTACATCACAGATACGCAGTATTTT | CASSAYITDTQYF
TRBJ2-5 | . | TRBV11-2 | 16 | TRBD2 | TGTGCCAGCAGCTTAGGGTCTAGCGGGAGTCGCGAGACCCAGTACTTC | CASSLGSSGSRETQYF
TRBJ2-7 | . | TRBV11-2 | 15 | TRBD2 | TGTGCCAGCAGCTTAGTGGGGACTAGCGGGGCGGAGCAGTACTTC | CASSLVGTSGAEQYF
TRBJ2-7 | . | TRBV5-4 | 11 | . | TGTGCCAGCAGCCAAGGACACGAGCAGTACTTC | CASSQGHEQYF
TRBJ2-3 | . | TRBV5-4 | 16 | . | TGTGCCAGCAACCCTGACAGCTACCCTAGCACAGATACGCAGTATTTT | CASNPDSYPSTDTQYF
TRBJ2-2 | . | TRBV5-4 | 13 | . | TGTGCCAGCAGCCCCCCCGGGGGCGGGGAGCTGTTTTTT | CASSPPGGGELFF
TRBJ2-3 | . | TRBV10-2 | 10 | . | TGCGCCACCAGCACAGATACGCAGTATTTT | CATSTDTQYF
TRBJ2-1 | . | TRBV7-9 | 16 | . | TGTGCCAGCAGCTCCCTGGGGGGAGGCTCCTACAATGAGCAGTTCTTC | CASSSLGGGSYNEQFF
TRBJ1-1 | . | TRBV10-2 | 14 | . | TGCGCCAGCAGTGAGCGGGGGCTAGGGACTGAAGCTTTCTTT | CASSERGLGTEAFF
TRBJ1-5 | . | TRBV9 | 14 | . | TGTGCCAGCAGCTCAAGTGGGGGCTATCAGCCCCAGCATTTT | CASSSSGGYQPQHF
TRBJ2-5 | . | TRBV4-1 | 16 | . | TGCGCCAGCAGCCAAGGGGAGGGGGTAGATTGGGAGACCCAGTACTTC | CASSQGEGVDWETQYF
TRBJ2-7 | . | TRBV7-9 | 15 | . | TGTGCCAGCAGCTCCAACAGGGTGAGCTCCTACGAGCAGTACTTC | CASSSNRVSSYEQYF
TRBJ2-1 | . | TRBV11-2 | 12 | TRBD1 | TGTGCCAGCAGCCCACAGGGGAATGAGCAGTTCTTC | CASSPQGNEQFF
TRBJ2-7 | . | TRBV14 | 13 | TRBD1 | TGTGCCAGCAGCCAATGGACAGGGGTAGAGCAGTACTTC | CASSQWTGVEQYF
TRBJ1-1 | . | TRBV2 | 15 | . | TGTGCCAGCAGTAGTTGGGGCACCTCGAGCACTGAAGCTTTCTTT | CASSSWGTSSTEAFF
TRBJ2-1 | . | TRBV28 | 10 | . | TGTGCCGCGGGATACAATGAGCAGTTCTTC | CAAGYNEQFF